This TCR beta chain was sequenced in a study of blood T cell repertoires in COVID-19. About the research overall: The origin of the acute and convalescent COVID-19 samples was the United States, Italy and Spain. Nucleic acid was either cDNA or gDNA, and it came from T cells, B-cell-depleted T cells, or PBMCs.

Germline CDR1 reads SGHDT; CDR2 reads YYEEEE. The V and J ends lost 4 bases and 7 bases respectively, with 9 bases between them. The CDR3 has 11 amino acids. Generated by immunoSEQ multiplex PCR, the TCRdb table keeps only in-frame clones and is missing some. Among some 56,000 clones listed, more than 75% were seen once. The source material was peripheral blood. The sequence was collected from a man in his 60s with acute or convalescent COVID-19. The genes are TRBV5-6 and TRBJ2-7; no reliable D call. This chain's CDR3 is CASSLQAEQYF. DNA for the CDR3: TGTGCCAGCAGCCTCCAGGCGGAGCAGTACTTC. The variable domain in full, completed from reference TRBV5-6 and TRBJ2-7, reads DAGVTQSPTHLIKTRGQQVTLRCSPKSGHDTVSWYQQALGQGPQFIFQYYEEEERQRGNFPDRFSGHQFPNYSSELNVNALLLGDSALYLCASSLQAEQYFGPGTRLTVT.